This TCR beta chain is drawn from a study of CD8+ T cells in alopecia areata. In regard to this clone: As yet, its antigen is unknown.

After isolation, RNA underwent reverse transcription to generate cDNA as the sequencing template. This table comes from immunoSEQ multiplex PCR, and its TCRdb copy is limited to in-frame clones, with some not included. The sample holds about 200,000 clones; roughly 50% are singletons and the top ten take around 5.1%. This CDR3 has 15 amino acids. CDR1 is SNHLY, CDR2 FYNNEI, per germline. V was pared by 7 bases and J by 2 bases, with 16 bases between. Study-level findings and limits: The study also sequences resident alphabeta T cells of normal skin in scalp samples. Researchers report lesional scalp, most notably alopecia totalis/universalis, outstripped normal scalp in clonality. TCRs were shared less clearly across patients than in mice, possibly for HLA-related reasons.

V gene TRBV2 combines with J gene TRBJ2-3; D ambiguous. Sequencing was performed on CD8+ T cells sorted from blood. The source of this sequence is a human donor in good health. The CDR3 DNA is TGTGCCAGCAAGCTTCCAAGGCTACCCACAGATACGCAGTATTTT. This translates into CASKLPRLPTDTQYF.